The clone carrying this TCR beta chain was detected a few times. The data are from a study of T-cell memory formation after mild COVID-19. Germline V gene lookup returns CDR1 SGHTA and CDR2 FQGTGA. The CDR3 sequence is 13 residues long. V gave up 3 bases and J gave up 10 bases, with 10 bases separating them. TCRdb used MiXCR to reprocess the 5' RACE reads, holding one entry per CDR3 protein. This table has roughly 350,000 distinct CDR3 sequences, 25% to 30% appearing once. The material sequenced was PBMCs or a T cell subset sorted from them (not recorded which). This clonotype originated in an adult woman who had mild COVID-19 (a few samples of this study predate the infection). Cell type and time point are not known. The genes are TRBV7-3 and TRBJ1-6; tentatively, D is TRBD1 (5 bases). CDR3 loop: CASSFGGSSPLHF. For the CDR3, the DNA is TGTGCCAGCAGCTTTGGGGGAAGCTCACCCCTCCACTTT.